Each of the 10 T cell receptor beta chains below was sequenced from the same sample in a study of T cell repertoires in cytomegalovirus infection. Antigen specificity for these receptors is unknown. TCRdb fed the reads into MiXCR, producing one record per CDR3 protein. Among 570,000 or so distinct CDR3 sequences listed, almost 40% were seen once. Material: cultured PBMCs, obtained from culture after CMV antigen stimulation. The receptors stem from a human donor in good health (CMV status not recorded). Some clones in this sample may be carry-over from other donors' samples.

The sample holds a few counts of this clonotype. The J gene is TRBJ2-3, the V gene TRBV5-4; tentative D call: TRBD2 (6 bases). V lost 4 bases and J lost 2, with 20 bases in between. This CDR3 is 17 amino acids long. The germline CDR1 and CDR2 sequences are SGHNT and YYREEE (reference sequence). The CDR3 reads CASSADGGRGYTDTQYF. CDR3 nucleotides: TGTGCCAGCAGCGCGGACGGCGGGCGGGGCTACACAGATACGCAGTATTTT.

The chain carries TRBV7-3 and TRBJ1-4; 7 bases match TRBD1. The CDR3 covers 16 residues. Per germline, CDR1 SGHTA and CDR2 FQGTGA. V gave up 6 bases and J gave up 3 bases; unmatched junction bases: 10. The CDR3 coding sequence is TGTGCCAGCAGTCGTTACAGGGGATACGCTAATGAAAAACTGTTTTTT. This gives the protein CASSRYRGYANEKLFF.

The chain combines TRBV5-6 with TRBJ2-1; perhaps TRBD1 as D (6 bases). Trimming shortened V by 6 bases and J by 5 bases, and 18 bases separated the two germline ends. From germline, CDR1 is SGHDT and CDR2 YYEEEE. The CDR3 is 15 residues long. The CDR3 region is CASTLGALSHNEQFF. The CDR3 nucleotides read TGTGCCAGCACCCTGGGGGCCTTGAGCCACAATGAGCAGTTCTTC.

There are a few counts of this clonotype. The gene calls are TRBV20-1 and TRBJ2-3, with TRBD2 matching over 10 bases. Looked up from germline, CDR1 is DFQATT and CDR2 is SNEGSKA (reference sequence). The CDR3 loop spans 15 amino acids. The CDR3 DNA reads as TGCAGACCCCGATCCGGGACTAGCGGCACAGATACGCAGTATTTT. This codes for CRPRSGTSGTDTQYF.

This chain uses TRBV6-1 with TRBJ1-1; D gene unclear. Germline lookup yields CDR1 MNHNS and CDR2 SASEGT. The germline V and J ends were trimmed by 5 bases and 4 bases, with 14 bases remaining between them. This CDR3 spans 14 amino acids. The CDR3 region is CASSTIQSGTEAFF. The CDR3 bases are TGTGCCAGCAGTACGATTCAATCGGGCACTGAAGCTTTCTTT.

V and J are TRBV5-4 and TRBJ2-2; a weak D match, TRBD1 (5 bases). This CDR3 region has 15 residues. V gave up 2 bases and J gave up 3 bases, with 11 bases separating them. The V gene's germline CDR1 is SGHNT and CDR2 YYREEE (reference sequence). The CDR3, as DNA: TGTGCCAGCAGCTTTGTGACAGCTTACACCGGGGAGCTGTTTTTT. This codes for CASSFVTAYTGELFF.

CDR3 DNA sequence: TGTGCCAGCAGCTTAAGACAGTTCAATGAGCAGTTCTTC. Translated: CASSLRQFNEQFF. This chain uses TRBV7-9 with TRBJ2-1; possibly TRBD1 for D (5 bases). V lost 2 bases to trimming and J lost 6 bases, with 8 bases between them. The V gene's germline CDR1 is SEHNR and CDR2 FQNEAQ (reference sequence). The CDR3 runs 13 residues. The full variable domain, rest sourced from reference TRBV7-9 and TRBJ2-1, is DTGVSQNPRHKITKRGQNVTFRCDPISEHNRLYWYRQTLGQGPEFLTYFQNEAQLEKSRLLSDRFSAERPKGSFSTLEIQRTEQGDSAMYLCASSLRQFNEQFFGPGTRLTVL.

This clonotype has more than one count but fewer than ten. The chain recombines TRBV2 with TRBJ1-2; 7 bases are a match to TRBD1. V was clipped by 8 bases and J by 5 bases; unmatched bases: 14. Germline V gene data show CDR1 as SNHLY and CDR2 as FYNNEI. This CDR3 is built from 15 residues. The CDR3 DNA reads as TGTGCCAGCGTCCTGGGGACAGCCTCTTTTTATGGCTACACCTTC. This gives the protein CASVLGTASFYGYTF.

The V and J genes are TRBV2 and TRBJ2-1; 14 nucleotides agree with TRBD2. Germline CDR1 reads SNHLY; CDR2 reads FYNNEI. Trimming cost V 6 bases and J 9 bases; bases outside gene matches: 7. This CDR3 is 15 amino acids long. The CDR3 nucleotides read TGTGCCAGCAGCCGACTAGCGGGAGGGCCGGTTGAGCAGTTCTTC. Translating it yields CASSRLAGGPVEQFF.

The gene calls are TRBV7-2 and TRBJ2-7; D not certain. The germline CDR1 and CDR2 sequences are SGHTA and FQGNSA. This CDR3 is 15 amino acids long. Trimming pared 4 bases from V and 2 bases from J, leaving 15 bases between. CDR3 DNA sequence: TGTGCCAGCAGCTCCCAGGCAGGCTCAGCCTACGAGCAGTACTTC. Its protein is CASSSQAGSAYEQYF.